This TCR beta chain was captured by sequencing in a study of T cell repertoires in cytomegalovirus infection. Study-wide background: Carrying CMV and the relevant HLA type showed in public TCR beta signatures. Study-wide findings and caveats: CMV-specific TCR beta clonotypes restricted by HLA-C dominated the ex vivo response. Identification of carriers of CMV plus the relevant HLA was performed using cumulative public TCR beta family frequency.

Using its own MiXCR run on the reads, TCRdb lists one record per CDR3 protein. Of some 940,000 distinct CDR3 sequences in the sample, about 33% were seen once. On this clonotype: What it binds is not known.

Trimming stripped 0 bases from V and 0 bases from J, with 6 bases between. The CDR3 has 15 residues. This sequence was found in a human donor in good health (CMV status not recorded). Some clones in this sample may be carry-over from other donors' samples. The specimen comprised cultured CD8+ T cells from PBMCs, sampled from culture after CMV antigen stimulation. The V call is TRBV12-3 or TRBV12-4, the J call TRBJ2-4, with no clear D. The CDR3: CASSLAGLAKNIQYF. Written as DNA, the CDR3 is TGTGCCAGCAGTTTAGCGGGTTTAGCCAAAAACATTCAGTACTTC.